Listed here is a single T cell receptor beta chain. This CDR3 is built from 16 residues. V trimming: 6 bases; J trimming: 5 bases; junction bases outside the gene matches: 13. Germline CDR1 and CDR2: MDHEN and SYDVKM. Each CDR3 protein is one row after TCRdb ran MiXCR on the 5' RACE reads. The sample carries 1.5 million to 2 million distinct CDR3 sequences, about 30% recorded once. This sample stems from a study of identical twins. The sample consisted of cord blood. The gene calls are TRBV28 and TRBJ1-1; TRBD1 matches at 9 bases. The clonotype was recovered from a newborn girl in good health. Here the CDR3 reads CASSVPGQGWGTEAFF. As DNA, the CDR3 is TGTGCCAGCAGCGTCCCGGGACAGGGTTGGGGGACTGAAGCTTTCTTT.